This is a list of T cell receptor beta chains from one sample in a study of blood T cell repertoires in COVID-19. Data came from immunoSEQ multiplex PCR; TCRdb stores just in-frame clones and leaves some out. In the table there are about 220,000 clones, roughly four fifths of which are singletons. Material: peripheral blood. These receptors came from an older woman with acute or convalescent COVID-19. CDR3s include the opening cysteine and the closing phenylalanine or tryptophan. Fields, in order: J gene, clone size, V gene, D gene, CDR3 protein, CDR3 DNA. The D gene is left open where the match is weak. Not every row has a clone size; where given, it reads once, few, many or a size class.

J: TRBJ1-1
size: -
V: TRBV4-2
D: TRBD1
CDR3: CASSLDRENTEAFF
DNA: TGTGCCAGCAGTCTGGACAGGGAGAACACTGAAGCTTTCTTT

J: TRBJ1-1
size: -
V: TRBV29-1
D: -
CDR3: CSVVPRTNAEDTEAFF
DNA: TGCAGCGTTGTTCCTAGGACAAACGCAGAGGACACTGAAGCTTTCTTT

J: TRBJ1-2
size: -
V: TRBV6-6
D: -
CDR3: CASSALSTYGYTF
DNA: TGTGCCAGCAGCGCGCTTAGTACCTATGGCTACACCTTC

J: TRBJ1-5
size: -
V: TRBV28
D: TRBD1
CDR3: CASSLKTGVGNQPQHF
DNA: TGTGCCAGCAGTTTGAAAACAGGGGTTGGCAATCAGCCCCAGCATTTT

J: TRBJ1-2
size: -
V: TRBV7-6
D: -
CDR3: CASSPGWRGYTF
DNA: TGTGCCAGCAGCCCTGGCTGGCGGGGGTACACCTTC

J: TRBJ1-6
size: -
V: TRBV6-6
D: -
CDR3: CASSLDSVNNSPLHF
DNA: TGTGCCAGCAGCCTCGACAGTGTCAATAATTCACCCCTCCACTTT

J: TRBJ2-5
size: -
V: TRBV7-2
D: -
CDR3: CASSLGSPGETQYF
DNA: TGTGCCAGCAGCTTAGGGAGCCCCGGGGAGACCCAGTACTTC

J: TRBJ2-7
size: -
V: TRBV9
D: TRBD2
CDR3: CASSPSSGLVGEQYF
DNA: TGTGCCAGCAGCCCATCATCAGGACTAGTCGGCGAGCAGTACTTC

J: TRBJ2-7
size: -
V: TRBV2
D: TRBD1
CDR3: CASSDGTGGPYEQYF
DNA: TGTGCCAGCAGTGATGGGACAGGGGGCCCCTACGAGCAGTACTTC

J: TRBJ2-1
size: -
V: TRBV7-2
D: TRBD2
CDR3: CASSVLAGGGNEQFF
DNA: TGTGCCAGCAGCGTACTAGCGGGGGGGGGCAATGAGCAGTTCTTC

J: TRBJ2-6
size: -
V: TRBV27
D: TRBD1
CDR3: CASSPTGDAGANVLTF
DNA: TGTGCCAGCAGTCCCACAGGGGACGCTGGGGCCAACGTCCTGACTTTC

J: TRBJ1-1
size: -
V: TRBV15
D: TRBD1
CDR3: CATRSRGQGVPNTEAFF
DNA: TGTGCCACGAGATCCCGGGGACAGGGGGTACCGAACACTGAAGCTTTCTTT

J: TRBJ1-2
size: few
V: TRBV7-8
D: -
CDR3: CASSVVRGGGYTF
DNA: TGTGCCAGCAGCGTCGTAAGGGGGGGTGGCTACACCTTC

J: TRBJ2-3
size: -
V: TRBV19
D: -
CDR3: CASSDTRSSTDTQYF
DNA: TGTGCCAGTTCCGATACTCGGTCAAGCACAGATACGCAGTATTTT

J: TRBJ2-1
size: few
V: TRBV6-2/TRBV6-3
D: TRBD2
CDR3: CASSYGGGPYNEQFF
DNA: TGTGCCAGCAGTTATGGCGGGGGACCCTACAATGAGCAGTTCTTC

J: TRBJ2-7
size: -
V: TRBV18
D: TRBD1
CDR3: CASSPQGQGITYEQYF
DNA: TGTGCCAGCTCACCACAGGGACAGGGTATAACCTACGAGCAGTACTTC

J: TRBJ2-7
size: -
V: TRBV21-1
D: -
CDR3: CASSNRSRDSSYEQYF
DNA: TGTGCCAGCAGCAATAGGTCGCGGGATAGCTCCTACGAGCAGTACTTC

J: TRBJ2-7
size: -
V: TRBV19
D: -
CDR3: CASSMFAHVDEQYF
DNA: TGTGCCAGTAGTATGTTCGCACATGTGGACGAGCAGTACTTC

J: TRBJ1-5
size: -
V: TRBV20-1
D: -
CDR3: CSASRPEYSNQPQHF
DNA: TGCAGTGCTAGTCGCCCCGAGTATAGCAATCAGCCCCAGCATTTT

J: TRBJ1-2
size: -
V: TRBV7-8
D: -
CDR3: CASSLTDNYGYTF
DNA: TGTGCCAGCAGCTTAACAGATAACTATGGCTACACCTTC

J: TRBJ2-7
size: -
V: TRBV12-1
D: -
CDR3: CASSFGQGTYEQYF
DNA: -

J: TRBJ1-2
size: -
V: TRBV9
D: -
CDR3: CASSPTGRYGYTF
DNA: TGTGCCAGCAGCCCGACAGGAAGGTATGGCTACACCTTC

J: TRBJ2-5
size: -
V: TRBV25-1
D: -
CDR3: CASSESAGIGATQYF
DNA: TGTGCCAGCAGTGAATCCGCAGGTATAGGTGCGACCCAGTACTTC

J: TRBJ1-6
size: -
V: TRBV2
D: -
CDR3: CASNNQGMNNSPLHF
DNA: TGTGCCAGCAATAACCAGGGGATGAATAATTCACCCCTCCACTTT

J: TRBJ1-5
size: -
V: TRBV27
D: -
CDR3: CASSLTGTQNQPQHF
DNA: TGTGCCAGCAGTTTAACCGGGACTCAGAATCAGCCCCAGCATTTT

J: TRBJ1-5
size: -
V: TRBV27
D: TRBD1
CDR3: CASSFVQGGFSQPQHF
DNA: TGTGCCAGCAGTTTCGTTCAGGGGGGATTTAGTCAGCCCCAGCATTTT

J: TRBJ2-7
size: -
V: TRBV7-2
D: -
CDR3: CASRSPGHSYEQYF
DNA: TGTGCCAGCAGGTCCCCGGGACATTCCTACGAGCAGTACTTC

J: TRBJ1-2
size: few
V: TRBV30
D: -
CDR3: CAWSVSGYGYTF
DNA: TGTGCCTGGAGTGTATCAGGGTATGGCTACACCTTC

J: TRBJ2-1
size: -
V: TRBV4-3
D: TRBD2
CDR3: CASSQLLAGRNEQFF
DNA: TGCGCCAGCAGCCAATTGCTAGCGGGGCGCAATGAGCAGTTCTTC

J: TRBJ1-2
size: -
V: TRBV7-2
D: TRBD1
CDR3: CASSFGRGDGYTF
DNA: TGTGCCAGCAGCTTCGGCAGGGGGGATGGCTACACCTTC

J: TRBJ2-7
size: -
V: TRBV18
D: -
CDR3: CASSASYEQYF
DNA: TGTGCCAGCTCGGCCTCCTACGAGCAGTACTTC

J: TRBJ1-5
size: once
V: TRBV7-9
D: -
CDR3: CASCPGPNQPQHF
DNA: TGTGCCAGCTGTCCGGGTCCCAATCAGCCCCAGCATTTT

J: TRBJ2-3
size: -
V: TRBV11-2
D: -
CDR3: CASSFGGLDLDTQYF
DNA: TGTGCCAGCAGCTTCGGGGGATTGGATTTAGATACGCAGTATTTT

J: TRBJ2-7
size: -
V: TRBV2
D: TRBD1
CDR3: CASSMDRVVGEQYF
DNA: TGTGCCAGCAGTATGGACAGGGTAGTAGGTGAGCAGTACTTC

J: TRBJ1-1
size: -
V: TRBV3-1/TRBV3-2
D: -
CDR3: CASSQVGGTEAFF
DNA: TGTGCCAGCAGCCAAGTAGGGGGCACTGAAGCTTTCTTT

J: TRBJ1-5
size: once
V: TRBV4-2
D: -
CDR3: CASSQSAGIGQPQHF
DNA: TGTGCCAGCAGCCAATCGGCAGGGATCGGTCAGCCCCAGCATTTT

J: TRBJ1-4
size: -
V: TRBV3-1/TRBV3-2
D: -
CDR3: CASSQGQLRLGSEKLFF
DNA: TGTGCCAGCAGCCAAGGACAGCTTCGGTTGGGAAGTGAAAAACTGTTTTTT

J: TRBJ2-5
size: -
V: TRBV5-1
D: TRBD2
CDR3: CASSSGLAGLQETQYF
DNA: TGCGCCAGCAGCTCGGGACTAGCGGGGCTCCAAGAGACCCAGTACTTC

J: TRBJ1-3
size: once
V: TRBV4-2
D: -
CDR3: CASSQPRGQGNTIYF
DNA: TGTGCCAGCAGCCAGCCCCGTGGGCAAGGAAACACCATATATTTT

J: TRBJ1-5
size: -
V: TRBV12-5
D: -
CDR3: CASGSRVVKGNQPQHF
DNA: TGTGCTAGTGGTTCCAGGGTCGTAAAAGGCAATCAGCCCCAGCATTTT

J: TRBJ1-6
size: -
V: TRBV3-1/TRBV3-2
D: TRBD1
CDR3: CASSIRTGRVDSPLHF
DNA: TGTGCCAGCAGCATTCGGACAGGGCGCGTTGATTCACCCCTCCACTTT

J: TRBJ2-5
size: -
V: TRBV5-1
D: TRBD1
CDR3: CASSTGQGVSETQYF
DNA: TGCGCCAGCAGCACCGGACAGGGAGTTTCAGAGACCCAGTACTTC

J: TRBJ2-7
size: -
V: TRBV10-3
D: -
CDR3: CAISELQGSYEQYF
DNA: TGTGCCATCAGTGAGCTTCAGGGTTCCTACGAGCAGTACTTC

J: TRBJ1-2
size: many
V: TRBV6-5
D: TRBD1
CDR3: CASGTMGQPNYGYTF
DNA: TGTGCCAGCGGTACGATGGGACAGCCTAACTATGGCTACACCTTC

J: TRBJ1-1
size: -
V: TRBV7-7
D: TRBD1
CDR3: CASSQDRDTEAFF
DNA: TGTGCTAGCAGCCAGGACAGGGACACTGAAGCTTTCTTT

J: TRBJ2-7
size: once
V: TRBV4-2
D: TRBD2
CDR3: CASSQDGAGGHYEQYF
DNA: TGTGCCAGCAGCCAAGATGGTGCGGGGGGCCACTACGAGCAGTACTTC

J: TRBJ2-1
size: -
V: TRBV19
D: -
CDR3: CASKQQVEQFF
DNA: TGTGCCAGCAAGCAGCAGGTTGAGCAGTTCTTC

J: TRBJ1-6
size: -
V: TRBV18
D: -
CDR3: CASSPVVRGPGLNSPLHF
DNA: TGTGCCAGCTCACCCGTCGTCCGAGGTCCGGGACTAAATTCACCCCTCCACTTT

J: TRBJ1-2
size: once
V: TRBV3-1/TRBV3-2
D: -
CDR3: CASSPRDFGYTF
DNA: TGTGCCAGCAGCCCTCGGGACTTTGGCTACACCTTC

J: TRBJ1-6
size: -
V: TRBV7-8
D: -
CDR3: CASSAHVRGSYNSPLHF
DNA: TGTGCCAGCAGCGCGCACGTTAGGGGCTCCTATAATTCACCCCTCCACTTT

J: TRBJ1-1
size: -
V: TRBV6-5
D: -
CDR3: CASRTRDTEAFF
DNA: TGTGCCAGCAGGACTAGGGACACTGAAGCTTTCTTT

J: TRBJ1-1
size: few
V: TRBV7-9
D: -
CDR3: CASSSHQLLEAFF
DNA: TGTGCCAGCAGCTCCCACCAACTACTTGAAGCTTTCTTT

J: TRBJ2-3
size: -
V: TRBV6-5
D: -
CDR3: CASRTGPLTQYF
DNA: TGTGCCAGCAGAACGGGTCCGTTGACGCAGTATTTT